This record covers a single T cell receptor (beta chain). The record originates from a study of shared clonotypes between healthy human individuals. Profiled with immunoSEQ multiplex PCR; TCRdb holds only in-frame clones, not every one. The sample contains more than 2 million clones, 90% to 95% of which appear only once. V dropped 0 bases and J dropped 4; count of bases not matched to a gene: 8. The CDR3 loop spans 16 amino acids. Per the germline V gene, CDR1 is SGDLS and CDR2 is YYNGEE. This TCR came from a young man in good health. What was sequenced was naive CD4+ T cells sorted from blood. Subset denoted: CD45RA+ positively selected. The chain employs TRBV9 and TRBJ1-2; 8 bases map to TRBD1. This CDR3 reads CASSVEGTGSFYGYTF. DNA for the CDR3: TGTGCCAGCAGCGTAGAGGGGACAGGATCTTTCTATGGCTACACCTTC.